Listed below are T cell receptor beta chains from one sample, sequenced in a study of regulatory T cells in long-lasting Graves disease. MiXCR, run by TCRdb on the multiplex PCR reads, gives a single entry per CDR3 protein. This table has about 200,000 distinct CDR3 sequences, about 19% appearing once. This sample also belongs to another study, concerning T cells in Graves' hyperthyroidism and ophthalmopathy.

Source: peripheral blood mononuclear cells (PBMCs), taken at new diagnosis, from a patient treated with antithyroid drugs. These receptors all come from a woman in her twenties or thirties with Graves disease. The CDR3 runs from the conserved cysteine through the conserved F or W. D genes are given only for firm matches. Expanded clones get a size class; other rows say once, few or many, or leave the size out.

cdr3_nt cdr3_aa d_call v_call clone_size j_call
TGTGCCAGTTTGACTAGCGGGGCCGCAGATACGCAGTATTTT CASLTSGAADTQYF TRBD2 TRBV2 . TRBJ2-3
TGTGCCAGCAGTGAGGGGGGCGGAATCCAAGAGACCCAGTACTTC CASSEGGGIQETQYF . TRBV2 . TRBJ2-5
TGCAGTGCTAGTTCAGTAACAGGGTCACCCCTCCACTTT CSASSVTGSPLHF . TRBV20-1 many TRBJ1-6
TGTGCCAGCAGGCTATCCCAAGTAGATACGCAGTATTTT CASRLSQVDTQYF . TRBV2 many TRBJ2-3
TGTGCCAGCAGCCCTGCCCGCGACAGGAACACTGAAGCTTTCTTT CASSPARDRNTEAFF . TRBV7-8 many TRBJ1-1
TGCAGTGCTCAAAGTAGCGGGACAGGAGATGAGCAGTTCTTC CSAQSSGTGDEQFF . TRBV20-1 many TRBJ2-1
TGTGCCAGCCGCGACAGGGTGGGTCAGCCCCAGCATTTT CASRDRVGQPQHF TRBD1 TRBV28 . TRBJ1-5
TGTGCCAGCAGAGATGTAACCGGGGAGCTGTTTTTT CASRDVTGELFF . TRBV2 many TRBJ2-2
TGTGCCAGCAGTTTATGGCAGATTAGCACAGATACGCAGTATTTT CASSLWQISTDTQYF . TRBV28 many TRBJ2-3
TGTGCCAGCAGTTCCAGGGAGGGATACACCGGGGAGCTGTTTTTT CASSSREGYTGELFF TRBD2 TRBV28 many TRBJ2-2
TGCAGCGTGTACGCCCCGGAGGGCCACGGTGAGCAGTTCTTC CSVYAPEGHGEQFF . TRBV29-1 few TRBJ2-1
TGTGCCAGCTCCCTTCAGGGCTACAATGAGCAGTTCTTC CASSLQGYNEQFF . TRBV18 many TRBJ2-1
TGTGCCAGCAGTTCGACTAGCGGTTTACACTACGAGCAGTACTTC CASSSTSGLHYEQYF TRBD2 TRBV12-3/TRBV12-4 many TRBJ2-7
TGTGCCTGGAGTCCGAGGTCAGGGGCCTACGAGCAGTACTTC CAWSPRSGAYEQYF . TRBV30 many TRBJ2-7
TGTGCCAGCAGCCAAGTCGAAAGAGAGGGGAGAGGCTACACCTTC CASSQVEREGRGYTF . TRBV4-2 . TRBJ1-2
TGTGCCAGCAGCGCTTGCTACTCAGATACGCAGTATTTT CASSACYSDTQYF . TRBV5-4 . TRBJ2-3
TGTGCCAGCGGGGAGGGAGGGACAGATACGCAGTATTTT CASGEGGTDTQYF TRBD2 TRBV27 many TRBJ2-3
TGTGCCTGGGTAGCGGGGGGGCCTGGGAATGAGCAGTTCTTC CAWVAGGPGNEQFF TRBD2 TRBV30 many TRBJ2-1
TGTGCCAGCAGTGAAAGGCAGGGCGGCAATCAGCCCCAGCATTTT CASSERQGGNQPQHF . TRBV2 . TRBJ1-5
TGTGCCAGTAGTATCCAGGGATGGGATGAAAAACTGTTTTTT CASSIQGWDEKLFF . TRBV19 . TRBJ1-4
TGTGCCAGCAGTCGGAAAGCCCCCGGACAGGGGGTCGGACAGCCCCAGCATTTT CASSRKAPGQGVGQPQHF TRBD1 TRBV27 many TRBJ1-5
TGTGCCAGCAGTTTATTTCTGACACAGAACACTGAAGCTTTCTTT CASSLFLTQNTEAFF . TRBV28 . TRBJ1-1
TGTGCCTGGAGTGTAGCGAGAGGAACTAATGAAAAACTGTTTTTT CAWSVARGTNEKLFF . TRBV30 many TRBJ1-4
TGTGCCAGCATGAAAACAGGGGTCACCGGGGAGCTGTTTTTT CASMKTGVTGELFF TRBD1 TRBV2 many TRBJ2-2
TGCGCCAGCAGCCCTGGGGACAGGGCCGAGCAGTACTTC CASSPGDRAEQYF TRBD1 TRBV5-1 many TRBJ2-7
TGTGCCAGCAGCGAATCATACCTCGGGACAGGGGAATGGGAGACCCAGTACTTC CASSESYLGTGEWETQYF TRBD1 TRBV9 many TRBJ2-5
TGTGCCAGCAGCCCCCTAGCGGGTGAGCAGTTCTTC CASSPLAGEQFF TRBD2 TRBV7-9 many TRBJ2-1
TGTGCCAGCAGCTTAGCTCCTAGCGTCACAGATACGCAGTATTTT CASSLAPSVTDTQYF . TRBV7-6 many TRBJ2-3
TGCAGCGTCGGCGGGTTTAGCTACACCTTC CSVGGFSYTF . TRBV29-1 . TRBJ1-2
TGTGCCAGCACCAGGACTAGCGGGTTCTCCTACAATGAGCAGTTCTTC CASTRTSGFSYNEQFF TRBD2 TRBV6-1 many TRBJ2-1
TGCGCCAGCAGCAAGTTAGGGAGCAATGAGCAGTTCTTC CASSKLGSNEQFF . TRBV5-1 once TRBJ2-1
TGTGCCAGCAGTTTAATTAGCATGCTGAGCTATGGCTACACCTTC CASSLISMLSYGYTF . TRBV27 many TRBJ1-2
TGTGCCGGAAAACGGGACCTCTGGGGCTCTGGAAACACCATATATTTT CAGKRDLWGSGNTIYF . TRBV30 . TRBJ1-3
TGTGCCAGCTCAAGAAAGACTAGCGGGACCCCCCGTACGCAGTATTTT CASSRKTSGTPRTQYF TRBD2 TRBV18 once TRBJ2-3
TGTGCCAGCAGTGACGCTGACACTCCGGGACTAGCAGTAATTGAGCAGTACTTC CASSDADTPGLAVIEQYF TRBD2 TRBV2 . TRBJ2-7
TGTGCCAGCTCACCTACCGATGGACAAGCCTTTGGAAACACCATATATTTT CASSPTDGQAFGNTIYF . TRBV18 . TRBJ1-3
TGTGCCAGCAGATCAGGATCAGGGGGCCTCTACGAGCAGTACTTC CASRSGSGGLYEQYF TRBD1 TRBV27 . TRBJ2-7
TGTGCCAGCAGCTTAGGTTTGGGGACCCAGTACTTC CASSLGLGTQYF . TRBV9 . TRBJ2-5
TGTGCCAGCAGAAGAGGAAACTTAGGAGCTTTCTTT CASRRGNLGAFF . TRBV28 many TRBJ1-1
TGTGCCAGCAGACAGGGGGGCTGGGGCAATCAGCCCCAGCATTTT CASRQGGWGNQPQHF TRBD1 TRBV19 many TRBJ1-5
TGTGCCAGCAGTTTTAAGTCGAGCGGGCGAACCTACGAGCAGTACTTC CASSFKSSGRTYEQYF . TRBV12-3/TRBV12-4 many TRBJ2-7
TGTGCCAGCAGCTTAGCTGCCGCACAGGGGGCTTCTGAAGCTTTCTTT CASSLAAAQGASEAFF TRBD1 TRBV7-9 . TRBJ1-1
TGTGCCAGCAAGTTCGGGACAGGGGGCCGAGACACTGAAGCTTTCTTT CASKFGTGGRDTEAFF TRBD1 TRBV2 . TRBJ1-1
TGTGCCATAAGAACCGGACTAGCGGGAACCTACAATGAGCAGTTCTTC CAIRTGLAGTYNEQFF TRBD2 TRBV2 . TRBJ2-1
TGTGCCAGCAGCCTTAATCCGAGAGGGGGCCTATCTGGAAACACCATATATTTT CASSLNPRGGLSGNTIYF TRBD1 TRBV14 few TRBJ1-3